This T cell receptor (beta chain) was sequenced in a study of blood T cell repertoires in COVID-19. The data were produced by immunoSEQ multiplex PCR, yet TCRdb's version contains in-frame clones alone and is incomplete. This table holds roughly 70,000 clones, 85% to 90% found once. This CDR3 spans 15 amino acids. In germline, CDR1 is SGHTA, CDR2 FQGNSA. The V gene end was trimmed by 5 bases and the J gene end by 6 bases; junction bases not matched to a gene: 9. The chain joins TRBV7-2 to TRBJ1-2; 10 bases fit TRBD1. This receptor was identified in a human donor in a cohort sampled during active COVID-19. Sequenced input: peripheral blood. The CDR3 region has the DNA TGTGCCAGCAGCGGTCGGACAGGGGGGATCCATGGCTACACCTTC. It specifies CASSGRTGGIHGYTF.